Listed here is a single T cell receptor (beta chain). These data belong to a study of identical twins. TCRdb reprocessed the 5' RACE reads via MiXCR and lists one record per CDR3 protein. The sample lists over 500,000 distinct CDR3 sequences, about 20% occurring once. V was shortened by 3 bases and J by 7 bases, with 10 bases between the two germline ends. This CDR3 is 13 amino acids long. Germline lookup yields CDR1 MNHEY and CDR2 SMNVEV (reference sequence). These data also featured in a second study, about T cells expressing NK-cell markers.

This chain joins TRBV27 and TRBJ2-1; D gene ambiguous. The material sequenced was CD4+ T cells sorted from blood. The clonotype comes from a young woman in good health. The CDR3 DNA is TGTGCCAGCAGTTTCCCCCGTGCGAATGAGCAGTTCTTC. It yields the protein CASSFPRANEQFF.